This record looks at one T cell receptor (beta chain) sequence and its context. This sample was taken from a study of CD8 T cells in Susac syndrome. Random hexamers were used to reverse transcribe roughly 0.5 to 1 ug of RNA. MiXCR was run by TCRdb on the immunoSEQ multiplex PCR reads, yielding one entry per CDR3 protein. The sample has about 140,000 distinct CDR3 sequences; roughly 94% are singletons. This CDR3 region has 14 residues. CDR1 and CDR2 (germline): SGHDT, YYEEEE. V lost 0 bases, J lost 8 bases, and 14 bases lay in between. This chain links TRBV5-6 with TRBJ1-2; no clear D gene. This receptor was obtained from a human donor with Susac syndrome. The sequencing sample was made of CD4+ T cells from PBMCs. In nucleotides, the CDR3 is TGTGCCAGCAGCTTGGTCGCCTACCCGGGAGGCTACACCTTC. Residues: CASSLVAYPGGYTF.